This T cell receptor (beta chain) was captured in a study of CD8 T cells in ankylosing spondylitis. Whole-study findings and limits: Disease-linked clones bore a CD8+ phenotype, appearing relatively rarely in peripheral blood. Characteristic, it appeared, of ankylosing spondylitis blood was a TCR beta motif of eight or nine highly homologous variants.

As concerns this clonotype: The antigen remains undetermined.

The CDR3 consists of 14 residues. V lost 8 bases to trimming and J lost 6 bases; unmatched junction nucleotides: 8. Per the germline V gene, CDR1 is SNHLY and CDR2 is FYNNEI. Quantitative barcoded 5'-RACE was used to prepare TCR beta libraries. TCRdb reprocessed the 5' RACE reads with MiXCR, giving one entry per CDR3 protein. The table has about 390,000 distinct CDR3 sequences, approximately 20% seen once. The chain carries TRBV2 and TRBJ2-7; TRBD1 aligns across 12 bases. The sequencing input was blood, either unsorted or a sorted T cell fraction (not recorded which). This clonotype was obtained from a male donor with ankylosing spondylitis. DNA of the CDR3: TGTGCCAGCTGTTGGGGACAGGGGGCAGCCGAGCAGTACTTC. Amino acid sequence: CASCWGQGAAEQYF. The entire variable domain, with the rest obtained from reference TRBV2 and TRBJ2-7, is as follows: EPEVTQTPSHQVTQMGQEVILRCVPISNHLYFYWYRQILGQKVEFLVSFYNNEISEKSEIFDDQFSVERPDGSNFTLKIRSTKLEDSAMYFCASCWGQGAAEQYFGPGTRLTVT.